These 10 T cell receptor beta chains originate from one sample sequenced in a study of blood T cell repertoires in COVID-19. Method: immunoSEQ multiplex PCR; TCRdb's copy keeps in-frame clones and lacks some. The table lists around 250,000 clones, approximately 87% of them singletons. Sequencing was done on a sample of peripheral blood. The source of these receptors is a man in his sixties who had recovered from COVID-19.

The chain recombines TRBV7-2 with TRBJ2-7; TRBD2 aligns across 9 bases. J lost 3 bases, V lost 1 base, and 4 bases had no gene match. The CDR3 extends over 15 amino acids. Per germline, CDR1 SGHTA and CDR2 FQGNSA. The CDR3 sequence: CASSLGTSEIYEQYF. The DNA for the CDR3 is TGTGCCAGCAGCTTAGGGACTAGCGAAATCTACGAGCAGTACTTC.

The rearrangement joins TRBV6-5 to TRBJ2-7; 8 positions match TRBD2. Germline V gene data show CDR1 as MNHEY and CDR2 as SVGAGI. The CDR3 runs to 14 residues. V dropped 2 bases and J dropped 6; count of bases not matched to a gene: 6. This chain's CDR3 is CASSYLGLGSEQYF. CDR3 bases: TGTGCCAGCAGTTACCTGGGACTAGGTTCCGAGCAGTACTTC.

The genes are TRBV5-1 and TRBJ2-3, with TRBD2 matching 12 bases. The germline V gene encodes CDR1 SGHRS and CDR2 YFSETQ. The J segment lost 0 bases and the V segment lost 0 bases, leaving 8 bases of the junction unmatched. The CDR3 is 19 residues long. CDR3 DNA: TGCGCCAGCAGCTTGGGGCGGACTAGCGGGGTCTCTAGCACAGATACGCAGTATTTT. Its protein is CASSLGRTSGVSSTDTQYF.

The chain joins TRBV6-5 to TRBJ2-7; D gene uncertain. The CDR3 sequence is 14 residues long. Germline CDR1 and CDR2: MNHEY and SVGAGI. V gave up 6 bases and J gave up 3 bases, with 15 bases separating them. The CDR3 DNA is TGTGCCAGCAGACTTCAGGTGGGCCACTACGAGCAGTACTTC. It translates to CASRLQVGHYEQYF.

The J gene is TRBJ2-1, the V gene TRBV6-6; D remains ambiguous. The CDR3 runs to 12 residues. V lost 6 bases and J lost 3, with 6 bases in between. Germline CDR1 is MNHNY and CDR2 is SVGAGI (reference sequence). In nucleotides, the CDR3 is TGTGCCAGCAGCCCGGGCTACAATGAGCAGTTCTTC. This encodes CASSPGYNEQFF.

The V call is TRBV7-2, the J call TRBJ2-1, with 13 bases aligning to TRBD2. V lost 4 bases to trimming and J lost 4 bases; unmatched junction nucleotides: 7. This CDR3 is built from 17 residues. Per germline, CDR1 SGHTA and CDR2 FQGNSA. CDR3 amino acids: CASSWDGTSGAYNEQFF. DNA for the CDR3: TGTGCCAGCAGCTGGGACGGGACTAGCGGGGCTTACAATGAGCAGTTCTTC.

The chain recombines TRBV12-3 or TRBV12-4 with TRBJ1-1; D remains unclear. The CDR3 sequence is 12 residues long. V was cut by 1 base and J by 12 bases, with 12 bases left in between. Here the CDR3 DNA reads TGTGCCAGCAGTTTAGGCCCCACTCCCCCTTTCTTT. Its protein is CASSLGPTPPFF.

This chain links TRBV29-1 with TRBJ2-5; 12 bases are shared with TRBD2. CDR3 length: 15 amino acids. Germline V gene lookup returns CDR1 SQVTM and CDR2 ANQGSEA. The J segment lost 4 bases and the V segment lost 2 bases, leaving 5 bases of the junction unmatched. The CDR3 coding sequence is TGCAGCGTTGAAAATAGACTAGCGGGGGTAGAGACCCAGTACTTC. Its translation is CSVENRLAGVETQYF.

V and J are TRBV19 and TRBJ1-5, with 8 bases identical to TRBD1. The junction had 6 bases not matched to a gene; V was cut back by 7 bases and J by 7 bases. Germline V gene sequence: CDR1 LNHDA, CDR2 SQIVND (reference sequence). This CDR3 comprises 13 residues. The CDR3 spells CASMQGANQPQHF. DNA for the CDR3: TGTGCCAGTATGCAGGGGGCGAACCAGCCCCAGCATTTT. Variable domain in full (rest from reference TRBV19 and TRBJ1-5): DGGITQSPKYLFRKEGQNVTLSCEQNLNHDAMYWYRQDPGQGLRLIYYSQIVNDFQKGDIAEGYSVSREKKESFPLTVTSAQKNPTAFYLCASMQGANQPQHFGDGTRLSIL.

The V gene is TRBV2, the J gene TRBJ2-1; 7 bases match TRBD1. Per the germline V gene, CDR1 is SNHLY and CDR2 is FYNNEI. V was clipped by 6 bases and J by 15 bases; unmatched bases: 14. This CDR3 has 13 residues. The DNA of the CDR3 is TGTGCCAGCAGAATGTCACCCGACAGGGCTCCGTTCTTC. Protein product: CASRMSPDRAPFF. Together with reference TRBV2 and TRBJ2-1, the CDR3 gives the full variable domain: EPEVTQTPSHQVTQMGQEVILRCVPISNHLYFYWYRQILGQKVEFLVSFYNNEISEKSEIFDDQFSVERPDGSNFTLKIRSTKLEDSAMYFCASRMSPDRAPFFGPGTRLTVL.